The entry below gives a single T cell receptor beta chain sequence along with its context. Its antigen is not yet known. The input lacks base qualities; no much larger clone sits a single base away. The CDR3 starts with the cysteine, ends with the phenylalanine, and has 17 residues. Only the CDR3 DNA is retained, 51 bases long and in frame from the first base. The germline V gene (reference sequence) specifies SGHKS as CDR1 and YYEKEE as CDR2. Trimming takes 1 base off V and 6 bases off J; junction bases not matched to a gene: 13. The source of the sample is a study of blood T cell repertoires in COVID-19 (dated by TCRdb to 2020 to 2021). Regarding the complete study: Samples from collaborators originated in the United States, Italy and Spain and spanned both the acute and convalescent phases of COVID-19. HLA class I and class II types, where available, came from metadata supplied by the sample provider rather than from assay-based typing. Nearly every sample came with metadata listing a de-identified subject ID, COVID-19 status, age in years and sex. The prospective study material was composed of cDNA or gDNA derived from T cells, B-cell-depleted T cells, or PBMCs. The samples were drawn from two sources: the first 160 participants of the ongoing ImmuneRACE study, and 1,000 to 1,500 subjects contributed by 6 global collaborators. Deeply sampled blood TCRbeta repertoires from subjects exposed to, actively infected with, or recovered from COVID-19 were included in the dataset. The repertoires were released in a freely available public database intended as a resource for research on the immune response to SARS-CoV-2.

Findings and caveats that apply to the study as a whole: The quantity of clinical and demographic metadata differed by source and by participant and was supplied without curation.

Whole blood was collected in K2EDTA tubes by collaborating institutions according to the institutions' own protocols. Collaborator samples were shipped for TCRbeta analysis as frozen whole blood, isolated PBMCs, or DNA extracted from either sample type. TCRbeta CDR3 regions were amplified from genomic DNA by means of the immunoSEQ Assay, a bias-controlled multiplex PCR. The paper's processing steps were these. The number of nucleated cells in each sample was estimated by amplification of reference gene primers within the assay. Sequence reads were collapsed and filtered to measure the absolute abundance of every unique TCRbeta CDR3 rearrangement. For each sample, productive Simpson clonality was calculated as the square root of Simpson's diversity index over productive rearrangements. Entries here come from immuneACCESS through TCRdb and include only in-frame sequences with V and J called. Some clones fail to appear in such tables; in the studies checked, an unresolved V gene covers under half of the shortfall, and the cause of the remainder is unknown. V and J calls and clone size follow that table, whereas D and trimming were derived from the DNA. For this sample the table gives about 51,000 clones, of which 88% were detected only once. The ten largest clonotypes hold around 3.1% of the sample.

The chain uses TRBV5-5 and TRBJ2-3, and 8 bases in between align with TRBD2. The receptor comes from a man aged 45-65 years with active COVID-19. The sequenced sample was peripheral blood. Here is the DNA: TGTGCCAGCAGCTTGTCGGGTCTCACGGGGGGGCTGGATACGCAGTATTTT. This encodes CASSLSGLTGGLDTQYF.